Below are 21 T cell receptor beta chains sequenced from a single sample in a study of cytomegalovirus exposure and HLA in healthy donors. Sequenced by immunoSEQ multiplex PCR; TCRdb stores in-frame clones only, minus some. The table records some 230,000 clones, over 80% of them present only once. The sequencing sample was made of PBMCs. These TCRs come from a woman in her late teens or twenties in good health and CMV-seronegative.

This chain uses TRBV7-9 with TRBJ2-3, with a tentative D call TRBD2 (5 bases). Trimming cost V 5 bases and J 5 bases, with 20 bases left between them. Per germline, CDR1 SEHNR and CDR2 FQNEAQ (reference sequence). The CDR3 has 16 residues. Here the CDR3 reads CASSPGGPFRRDTQYF. CDR3 sequence (DNA): TGTGCCAGCAGCCCCGGAGGACCTTTTAGGAGAGATACGCAGTATTTT.

On this clone itself: The identical CDR3 is also encoded by other nucleotide sequences in the sample. The chain has TRBV5-1 and TRBJ2-1, with TRBD2 matching 11 bases. CDR3 length: 15 residues. Per germline, CDR1 SGHRS and CDR2 YFSETQ. The J segment lost 0 bases and the V segment lost 4 bases, leaving 0 bases of the junction unmatched. The chain's CDR3 is CASSTSGSSYNEQFF. CDR3 DNA sequence: TGCGCCAGCAGCACTAGCGGGAGCTCCTACAATGAGCAGTTCTTC.

This rearrangement joins TRBV6-6 to TRBJ2-1; D unresolved. From germline, CDR1 is MNHNY and CDR2 SVGAGI (reference sequence). V was cut by 2 bases and J by 15 bases, with 8 bases left in between. The CDR3 sequence is 10 residues long. DNA of the CDR3: TGTGCCAGCAGTTACCCCTACTCGTTCTTC. Translation: CASSYPYSFF.

The chain joins TRBV7-9 to TRBJ2-5; 12 nucleotides agree with TRBD2. The CDR3 has 16 residues. Unmatched junction bases numbered 6, after V lost 3 bases and J lost 4 bases. The germline CDR1 and CDR2 sequences are SEHNR and FQNEAQ (reference sequence). CDR3 region: CASSFLAGGSGETQYF. The CDR3 DNA follows: TGTGCCAGCAGCTTCCTAGCGGGAGGGTCTGGAGAGACCCAGTACTTC.

This sequence joins TRBV7-8 and TRBJ1-2; 8 nucleotides match TRBD1. The ends lost 6 bases at V and 7 bases at J; junction bases unmatched: 10. This CDR3 is 14 amino acids long. Per the germline V gene, CDR1 is SGHVS and CDR2 is FQNEAQ. The CDR3 loop reads CASRPTRGTGGYTF. CDR3 nucleotide sequence: TGTGCCAGCAGACCCACTAGGGGGACAGGTGGCTACACCTTC.

This chain's CDR3 is CASERTGVKETQYF. Here the CDR3 DNA reads TGTGCCAGCGAAAGAACTGGTGTTAAAGAGACCCAGTACTTC. The chain has TRBV5-4 and TRBJ2-5; D is unresolved. Trimming left V 7 bases short and J 3 bases short, with 16 bases between. The germline V gene encodes CDR1 SGHNT and CDR2 YYREEE (reference sequence). The CDR3 is 14 amino acids.

The chain links TRBV5-4 to TRBJ2-7; D is perhaps TRBD1 (5 bases). CDR1 is SGHNT, CDR2 YYREEE, per germline (reference sequence). Trimming pared 5 bases from V and 5 bases from J, leaving 11 bases between. CDR3 length equals 12 residues. CDR3 protein: CASSLARDEQYF. In DNA, the CDR3 is TGTGCCAGCAGTCTCGCCAGGGACGAGCAGTACTTC.

The chain employs TRBV6-1 and TRBJ2-1, with D possibly matching TRBD2 (5 bases). Per germline, CDR1 MNHNS and CDR2 SASEGT. The CDR3 is 11 residues long. Trimming took off 4 bases at V and 10 bases at J, with 8 bases between the two ends. CDR3 coding DNA: TGTGCCAGCAGTGCCCGGGGAGAGCAGTTCTTC. Its translation: CASSARGEQFF.

This sequence joins TRBV5-1 and TRBJ1-1; a weak D match, TRBD1 (6 bases). The CDR3 length is 15 residues. Germline V lookup: CDR1 SGHRS, CDR2 YFSETQ. V was shortened by 4 bases and J by 1 base, with 14 bases between the two germline ends. CDR3 bases: TGCGCCAGCAGCGTGGAACAGGGTCGGAACACTGAAGCTTTCTTT. Its protein is CASSVEQGRNTEAFF. Combining the CDR3 with reference TRBV5-1 and TRBJ1-1 gives the whole variable domain KAGVTQTPRYLIKTRGQQVTLSCSPISGHRSVSWYQQTPGQGLQFLFEYFSETQRNKGNFPGRFSGRQFSNSRSEMNVSTLELGDSALYLCASSVEQGRNTEAFFGQGTRLTVV.

The table lists this clone with a few counts. The rearrangement uses TRBV7-9 and TRBJ2-7; D possibly corresponds to TRBD2 (6 bases). V was cut by 4 bases and J by 2 bases, with 27 bases left in between. This CDR3 region has 19 residues. Germline CDR1 reads SEHNR; CDR2 reads FQNEAQ (reference sequence). The CDR3 nucleotides read TGTGCCAGCAGCTCCGACGGGGCAAGCTATGGGGGGAGACCCTACGAGCAGTACTTC. The encoded protein is CASSSDGASYGGRPYEQYF.

The gene calls are TRBV10-3 and TRBJ2-1, with D uncertain. V lost 1 base, J lost 4 bases, and 11 bases lay in between. Germline loops: CDR1 ENHRY, CDR2 SYGVKD. This CDR3 region has 15 residues. DNA of the CDR3: TGTGCCATCAGTGAGTTAATGGGCTCGTACAATGAGCAGTTCTTC. This codes for CAISELMGSYNEQFF.

J is TRBJ1-2 and V is TRBV7-2; TRBD1 matches at 9 bases. The CDR3 consists of 13 residues. V shed 3 bases, J shed 8 bases, and the junction held 4 bases outside the gene matches. Germline V CDR1 and CDR2: SGHTA, FQGNSA. The CDR3 region is CASSFDRGGGYTF. The CDR3 region has the DNA TGTGCCAGCAGCTTTGACAGGGGGGGAGGCTACACCTTC. Based on the CDR3 plus reference TRBV7-2 and TRBJ1-2, the full variable domain is GAGVSQSPSNKVTEKGKDVELRCDPISGHTALYWYRQSLGQGLEFLIYFQGNSAPDKSGLPSDRFSAERTGGSVSTLTIQRTQQEDSAVYLCASSFDRGGGYTFGSGTRLTVV.

This chain joins TRBV11-2 and TRBJ2-7; 8 bases align to TRBD2. CDR3 size: 14 residues. The V gene end was trimmed by 1 base and the J gene end by 4 bases; junction bases not matched to a gene: 3. Per the germline V gene, CDR1 is SGHAT and CDR2 is FQNNGV. In DNA form, the CDR3 reads TGTGCCAGCAGCTTAGGCGGGAGGATTTACGAGCAGTACTTC. As protein: CASSLGGRIYEQYF.

This clone was recorded a few times. The chain joins TRBV6-4 to TRBJ2-7; TRBD2 matches 11 bases. Germline assignment: CDR1 MRHNA and CDR2 SNTAGT. V shed 4 bases, J shed 2 bases, and the junction held 4 bases outside the gene matches. The CDR3 consists of 15 residues. CDR3 region: CASSVIAGGPYEQYF. CDR3 bases: TGTGCCAGCAGTGTTATAGCGGGAGGGCCCTACGAGCAGTACTTC.

The chain carries TRBV28 and TRBJ2-6; D is perhaps TRBD2 (5 bases). CDR1 is MDHEN, CDR2 SYDVKM, per germline. V was trimmed by 7 bases and J by 0 bases, leaving 16 bases between them. The CDR3 length is 17 residues. CDR3 protein: CASTPAGVPSGANVLTF. The DNA for the CDR3 is TGTGCCAGCACTCCTGCCGGGGTGCCCTCTGGGGCCAACGTCCTGACTTTC.

This clone came up many times. The chain is built from TRBV6-5 and TRBJ2-7; TRBD2 agrees at 10 bases. This CDR3 region has 13 residues. After removal of 6 bases from V and 7 bases from J, the junction contained 6 bases not matched to a gene. Germline CDR1 is MNHEY and CDR2 is SVGAGI. The CDR3 sequence is CASRYRTSGEQYF. For the CDR3, the DNA is TGTGCCAGCAGATATCGGACTAGCGGAGAGCAGTACTTC.

The chain employs TRBV9 and TRBJ2-1; TRBD2 matches 12 bases. CDR3 length equals 18 residues. Trimming removed 3 bases from V and 7 bases from J; junction bases left unmatched: 14. Germline CDR1 and CDR2: SGDLS and YYNGEE. The CDR3 protein is CASSGDLLAGGAGNEQFF. The CDR3 nucleotides are TGTGCCAGCAGCGGAGACCTCCTAGCGGGAGGGGCCGGTAATGAGCAGTTCTTC.

The V and J genes are TRBV9 and TRBJ1-1, with 9 bases aligning to TRBD1. The CDR3 is 14 residues long. From germline, CDR1 is SGDLS and CDR2 YYNGEE. The ends lost 0 bases at V and 6 bases at J; junction bases unmatched: 3. CDR3 sequence: CASSVDRGLSEAFF. CDR3 bases: TGTGCCAGCAGCGTAGACAGGGGGCTGTCTGAAGCTTTCTTT.

This rearrangement joins TRBV9 to TRBJ1-2; tentatively, D is TRBD1 (6 bases). CDR3 length: 14 amino acids. Germline V gives CDR1 SGDLS, CDR2 YYNGEE. V was clipped by 3 bases and J by 1 base, with 10 bases between them. The CDR3 nucleotides are TGTGCCAGCAGCGAGGGGGTCCTTAACTATGGCTACACCTTC. This sequence encodes CASSEGVLNYGYTF.

The rearrangement joins TRBV7-8 to TRBJ2-2, with 13 bases matching TRBD2. The CDR3 sequence is 16 residues long. V shed 4 bases, J shed 4 bases, and the junction held 3 bases outside the gene matches. Germline assignment: CDR1 SGHVS and CDR2 FQNEAQ. CDR3 nucleotide sequence: TGTGCCAGCAGCTCCGGACTAGCGGGAGCCACCGGGGAGCTGTTTTTT. Translation gives CASSSGLAGATGELFF.

The sample holds a few counts of this clone. The V call is TRBV7-9, the J call TRBJ1-1; TRBD1 aligns across 7 bases. CDR1 is SEHNR and CDR2 is FQNEAQ in the germline V gene (reference sequence). This CDR3 contains 13 residues. V lost 6 bases and J lost 8; bases outside the gene matches: 9. The CDR3 protein is CASSSTGLWEAFF. The CDR3 DNA reads as TGTGCCAGCAGTTCGACAGGGTTGTGGGAAGCTTTCTTT. Looking up the rest from reference TRBV7-9 and TRBJ1-1 gives the full variable domain: DTGVSQNPRHKITKRGQNVTFRCDPISEHNRLYWYRQTLGQGPEFLTYFQNEAQLEKSRLLSDRFSAERPKGSFSTLEIQRTEQGDSAMYLCASSSTGLWEAFFGQGTRLTVV.